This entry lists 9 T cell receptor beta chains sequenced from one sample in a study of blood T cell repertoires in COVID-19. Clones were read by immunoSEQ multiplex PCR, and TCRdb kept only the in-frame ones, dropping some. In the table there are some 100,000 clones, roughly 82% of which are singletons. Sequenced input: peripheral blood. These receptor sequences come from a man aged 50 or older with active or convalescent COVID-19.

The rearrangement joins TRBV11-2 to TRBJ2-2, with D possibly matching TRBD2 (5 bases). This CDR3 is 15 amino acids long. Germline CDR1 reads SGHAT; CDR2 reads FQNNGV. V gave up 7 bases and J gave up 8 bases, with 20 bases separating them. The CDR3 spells CASTRRAAQSGELFF. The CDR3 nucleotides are TGTGCCAGCACCCGGCGGGCGGCACAATCGGGGGAGCTGTTTTTT.

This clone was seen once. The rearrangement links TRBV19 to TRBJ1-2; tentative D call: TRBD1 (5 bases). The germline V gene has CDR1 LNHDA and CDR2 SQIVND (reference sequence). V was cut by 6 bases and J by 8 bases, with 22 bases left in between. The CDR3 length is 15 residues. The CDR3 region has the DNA TGTGCCAGTAGCCCAGGTGGGACTAAATTCCGGGGCTACACCTTC. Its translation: CASSPGGTKFRGYTF.

The CDR3 is CASSLAGSSYNEQFF. Here the CDR3 DNA reads TGTGCCAGCAGTCTAGCGGGGAGCTCCTACAATGAGCAGTTCTTC. The V gene is TRBV28, the J gene TRBJ2-1; 9 bases agree with TRBD2. The CDR3 covers 15 residues. The V gene end was trimmed by 5 bases and the J gene end by 0 bases; junction bases not matched to a gene: 2. Germline lookup yields CDR1 MDHEN and CDR2 SYDVKM.

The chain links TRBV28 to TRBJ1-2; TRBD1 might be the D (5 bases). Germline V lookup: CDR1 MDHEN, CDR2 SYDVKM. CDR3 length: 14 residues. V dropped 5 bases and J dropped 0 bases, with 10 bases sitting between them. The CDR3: CASSTFRANYGYTF. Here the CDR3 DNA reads TGTGCCAGCAGTACTTTCAGGGCTAACTATGGCTACACCTTC.

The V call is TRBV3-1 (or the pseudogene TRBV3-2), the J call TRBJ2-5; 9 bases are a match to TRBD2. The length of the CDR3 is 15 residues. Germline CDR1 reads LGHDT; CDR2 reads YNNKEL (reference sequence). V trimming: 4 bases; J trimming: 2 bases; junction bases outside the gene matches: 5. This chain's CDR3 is CASSPGLAKQETQYF. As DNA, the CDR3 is TGTGCCAGCAGCCCGGGACTAGCTAAACAAGAGACCCAGTACTTC.

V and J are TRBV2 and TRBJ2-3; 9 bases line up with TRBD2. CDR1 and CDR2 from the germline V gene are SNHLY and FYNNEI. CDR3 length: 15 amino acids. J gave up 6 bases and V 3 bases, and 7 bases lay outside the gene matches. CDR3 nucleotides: TGTGCCAGCAGTGAGGACCAGCGGGGGGTGGATACGCAGTATTTT. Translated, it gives CASSEDQRGVDTQYF. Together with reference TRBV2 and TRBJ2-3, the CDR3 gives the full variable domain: EPEVTQTPSHQVTQMGQEVILRCVPISNHLYFYWYRQILGQKVEFLVSFYNNEISEKSEIFDDQFSVERPDGSNFTLKIRSTKLEDSAMYFCASSEDQRGVDTQYFGPGTRLTVL.

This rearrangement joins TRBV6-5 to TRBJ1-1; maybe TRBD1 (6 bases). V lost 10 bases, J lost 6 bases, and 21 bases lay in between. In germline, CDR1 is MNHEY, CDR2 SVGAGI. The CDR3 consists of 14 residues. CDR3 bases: TGTGCCATTCAGGGGTTTGAGGATAGGGCTGAAGCTTTCTTT. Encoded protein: CAIQGFEDRAEAFF.

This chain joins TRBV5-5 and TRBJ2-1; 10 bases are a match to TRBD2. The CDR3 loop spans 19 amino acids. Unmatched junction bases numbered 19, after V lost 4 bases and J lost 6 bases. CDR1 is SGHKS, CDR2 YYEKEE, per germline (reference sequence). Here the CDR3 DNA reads TGTGCCAGCAGCCCGACCTCTTTTATTACTAGCGGGGAGGGCAATGAGCAGTTCTTC. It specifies CASSPTSFITSGEGNEQFF.

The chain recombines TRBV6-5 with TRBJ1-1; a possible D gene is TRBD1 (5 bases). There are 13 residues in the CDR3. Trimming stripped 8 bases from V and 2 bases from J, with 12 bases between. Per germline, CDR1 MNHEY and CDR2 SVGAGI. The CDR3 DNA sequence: TGTGCCAGCTGGGCGGGGGACAACACTGAAGCTTTCTTT. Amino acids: CASWAGDNTEAFF.